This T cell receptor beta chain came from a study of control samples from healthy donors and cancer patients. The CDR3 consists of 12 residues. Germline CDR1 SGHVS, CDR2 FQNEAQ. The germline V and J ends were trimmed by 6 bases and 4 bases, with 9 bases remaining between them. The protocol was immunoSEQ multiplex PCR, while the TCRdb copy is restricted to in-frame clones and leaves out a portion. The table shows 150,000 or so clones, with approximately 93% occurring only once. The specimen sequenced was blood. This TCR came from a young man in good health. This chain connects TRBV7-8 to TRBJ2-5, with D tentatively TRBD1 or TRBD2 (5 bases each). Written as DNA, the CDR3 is TGTGCCAGCAGTTGGGGACGAGAGACCCAGTACTTC. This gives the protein CASSWGRETQYF.